The 7 T cell receptor beta chains presented below share a single source sample, sequenced in a study of blood T cell repertoires in COVID-19 (dated by TCRdb to 2018 to 2020). Library preparation employed the immunoSEQ multiplex PCR assay. In TCRdb, the immuneACCESS table is reduced to in-frame sequences with V and J assigned. These tables do not hold every clone; where another copy was compared, an unresolved V gene accounts for under half, and the others remain unexplained. The table for this sample lists more than 150,000 clones; approximately 90% of them were counted only once. The ten largest make up roughly 0.99% of the sample. Sequenced material: peripheral blood. The source is a man aged 18 to 29 with acute or convalescent COVID-19.

The rearrangement links TRBV2 to TRBJ2-3; 7 positions agree with TRBD2. V was pared by 5 bases and J by 8 bases, with 10 bases of the junction left unmatched. This CDR3 comprises 14 residues. CDR1 and CDR2 from the germline V gene are SNHLY and FYNNEI. CDR3: CASSRLAGPGTQYF. CDR3 nucleotides: TGTGCCAGCAGTCGACTAGCCGGCCCTGGTACGCAGTATTTT.

This chain joins TRBV19 and TRBJ1-1; D is unresolved. This CDR3 contains 16 residues. From germline, CDR1 is LNHDA and CDR2 SQIVND (reference sequence). Trimming stripped 3 bases from V and 1 base from J, with 15 bases between. The CDR3 region is CASSIDTGVTNTEAFF. The CDR3 DNA reads as TGTGCCAGTAGTATTGATACCGGGGTCACGAACACTGAAGCTTTCTTT.

The chain carries TRBV7-9 and TRBJ2-1; unclear D gene. The CDR3 contains 12 residues. In germline, CDR1 is SEHNR, CDR2 FQNEAQ (reference sequence). V lost 2 bases, J lost 7 bases, and 6 bases lay in between. In DNA form, the CDR3 reads TGTGCCAGCAGCTTATCAGGTAATGAGCAGTTCTTC. Amino acid sequence: CASSLSGNEQFF.

This clone was seen a single time. The chain carries TRBV7-8 and TRBJ1-1; 7 bases match TRBD1. CDR3 length equals 13 residues. Unmatched junction bases numbered 1, after V lost 5 bases and J lost 1 base. Germline V gene data show CDR1 as SGHVS and CDR2 as FQNEAQ. DNA of the CDR3: TGTGCCAGCAGCCCAGGGGGGAACACTGAAGCTTTCTTT. Translated, it gives CASSPGGNTEAFF.

The chain joins TRBV14 to TRBJ2-2, with 14 bases fitting TRBD2. Trimming took 1 base from V and 1 from J; bases not matched to a gene: 8. Germline assignment: CDR1 SGHDN and CDR2 FVKESK. The CDR3 totals 20 residues. The CDR3 DNA sequence: TGTGCCAGCAGCCAAGTAGGACTAGCGGGGGGTAAGAAGAACACCGGGGAGCTGTTTTTT. Translating it yields CASSQVGLAGGKKNTGELFF.

The J gene is TRBJ1-5, the V gene TRBV7-8, with D maybe TRBD1 (6 bases). Germline-derived CDR1 and CDR2 are SGHVS and FQNEAQ. The CDR3 contains 16 residues. Trimming cost V 4 bases and J 4 bases, with 17 bases left between them. CDR3 residues: CASSSAGQPKNQPQHF. The CDR3 coding sequence is TGTGCCAGCAGCTCAGCTGGACAGCCGAAAAATCAGCCCCAGCATTTT. The variable domain in full, with the rest retrieved from reference TRBV7-8 and TRBJ1-5, is GAGVSQSPRYKVAKRGQDVALRCDPISGHVSLFWYQQALGQGPEFLTYFQNEAQLDKSGLPSDRFFAERPEGSVSTLKIQRTQQEDSAVYLCASSSAGQPKNQPQHFGDGTRLSIL.

The chain joins TRBV11-1 to TRBJ2-7; possible D gene TRBD1, 5 bases. Trimming pared 5 bases from V and 2 bases from J, leaving 7 bases between. There are 12 residues in the CDR3. CDR1 SGHAT and CDR2 FQDESV come from the germline V gene (reference sequence). CDR3 coding DNA: TGTGCCAGCAGCCCGGACACCTACGAGCAGTACGTC. This sequence encodes CASSPDTYEQYV.